Presented here are 4 T cell receptor beta chains from one specimen sequenced in a study of T cell changes during pregnancy in multiple sclerosis. Assay: immunoSEQ multiplex PCR; the TCRdb copy retains only in-frame clones and omits some. The sample shows fewer than 65,000 clones, 91% of them seen only once. The source was CD8+ T cells from peripheral blood mononuclear cells, collected after pregnancy. The receptors were gathered from a female donor with multiple sclerosis, enrolled in a pregnancy study.

This chain links TRBV7-3 with TRBJ2-1; no definite D call. The CDR3 totals 12 residues. Trimming left V 1 base short and J 7 bases short, with 5 bases between. CDR1 and CDR2 from the germline V gene are SGHTA and FQGTGA. CDR3 sequence reads: CASSLRVNEQFF. The CDR3, as DNA: TGTGCCAGCAGCTTAAGAGTAAATGAGCAGTTCTTC. The full variable domain, in which reference TRBV7-3 and TRBJ2-1 provide the parts outside the CDR3, is GAGVSQTPSNKVTEKGKYVELRCDPISGHTALYWYRQSLGQGPEFLIYFQGTGAADDSGLPNDRFFAVRPEGSVSTLKIQRTERGDSAVYLCASSLRVNEQFFGPGTRLTVL.

This chain joins TRBV7-8 and TRBJ1-6, with D unclear. Germline V gene sequence: CDR1 SGHVS, CDR2 FQNEAQ. The V end lost 1 base, the J end lost 6 bases, and 10 bases lay between the germline ends. This CDR3 region has 15 residues. The chain's CDR3 is CASSLGIGGNSPLHF. CDR3 coding DNA: TGTGCCAGCAGCTTAGGAATCGGCGGTAATTCACCCCTCCACTTT.

The chain combines TRBV9 with TRBJ2-3; 7 bases are shared with TRBD1. V trimming: 0 bases; J trimming: 6 bases; junction bases outside the gene matches: 4. There are 14 residues in the CDR3. Per germline, CDR1 SGDLS and CDR2 YYNGEE. The CDR3 is CASSVGQGADTQYF. CDR3 DNA sequence: TGTGCCAGCAGCGTAGGACAGGGCGCCGATACGCAGTATTTT.

This chain uses TRBV29-1 with TRBJ1-2, with D possibly being TRBD1 (6 bases). V lost 7 bases, J lost 4 bases, and 13 bases lay in between. The CDR3 covers 12 residues. From germline, CDR1 is SQVTM and CDR2 ANQGSEA. DNA for the CDR3: TGCAGCGCCCCCCGGGGGGCCTATGGCTACACCTTC. Amino acid sequence: CSAPRGAYGYTF.